This is a list of T cell receptor beta chains from one sample in a study of blood T cell repertoires in COVID-19. The protocol was immunoSEQ multiplex PCR, while the TCRdb copy is restricted to in-frame clones and leaves out a portion. This repertoire shows around 250,000 clones, approximately 83% found once; its top ten account for approximately 2%. Sequencing was performed on PBMCs or T cells enriched from blood (not recorded which). These receptors came from a woman between 45 and 65 years old who had recovered from COVID-19. Both conserved end residues are part of each CDR3. The order of the fields is J gene, V gene, CDR3 protein.

J gene: TRBJ1-2; V gene: TRBV27; CDR3 protein: CASSDRVRYTF
J gene: TRBJ1-1; V gene: TRBV11-1; CDR3 protein: CASSQQGAGTEAFF
J gene: TRBJ1-1; V gene: TRBV3-1/TRBV3-2; CDR3 protein: CASRPRLSYTEAFF
J gene: TRBJ1-4; V gene: TRBV6-1; CDR3 protein: CASSETGWAEKLFF
J gene: TRBJ1-1; V gene: TRBV28; CDR3 protein: CASSLSLRNRNTEAFF
J gene: TRBJ1-4; V gene: TRBV7-9; CDR3 protein: CASSRTGTGREKLFF
J gene: TRBJ2-1; V gene: TRBV29-1; CDR3 protein: CSVRVEGWYNEQFF
J gene: TRBJ2-7; V gene: TRBV5-1; CDR3 protein: CASSLGTGDFEQYF
J gene: TRBJ1-4; V gene: TRBV5-1; CDR3 protein: CASSLAGQGSEKLFF
J gene: TRBJ2-1; V gene: TRBV9; CDR3 protein: CASSVAPAGEAGQFF
J gene: TRBJ1-2; V gene: TRBV18; CDR3 protein: CASSETDRELGYTF
J gene: TRBJ2-1; V gene: TRBV5-8; CDR3 protein: CASSSSGSVEQFF
J gene: TRBJ2-7; V gene: TRBV12-3/TRBV12-4; CDR3 protein: CASSLGAGGQYF
J gene: TRBJ2-5; V gene: TRBV2; CDR3 protein: CASRGLAGDGETQYF
J gene: TRBJ2-1; V gene: TRBV7-9; CDR3 protein: CASSSVAGGMANEQFF
J gene: TRBJ1-1; V gene: TRBV5-1; CDR3 protein: CASRLGGGETEAFF